This TCR beta chain was sequenced in a study of CD8+CD57+ T cells in acquired aplastic anemia (dated by TCRdb to 2017 to 2018). The study in broad terms: On average, sorted CD4+ and CD8+ cells yielded 3 to 4 ug of extracted DNA, with a range of about 0.18 to 30 ug. Healthy donor samples averaged roughly 9.9 million reads for CD4+ and approximately 11 million for CD8+ cells.

Measured from the cysteine to the phenylalanine, the CDR3 is 13 residues long. Only CDR3 DNA is held: 39 bases, read in frame from base 1. For CDR1 and CDR2, the germline V gene lists SQVTM and ANQGSEA. Ends trimmed: V by 3 bases, J by 2 bases; bases unmatched to a gene: 2. Concerning this clonotype: This receptor's antigen is unknown. Nothing much larger sits one base from this clone, and base qualities are not available.

The study deep-sequenced TCR repertoires of sorted CD4+ and CD8+ blood T cells from severe aplastic anemia patients and healthy subjects. Ficoll-Paque density gradient centrifugation was used to isolate peripheral blood mononuclear cells. Before DNA was extracted, CD4+ and CD8+ T cells were sorted using either FACS or magnetic beads. Genomic DNA served as template for TCR beta VDJ combination and CDR3 sequence profiling. An Illumina HiSeq 2000 was the platform used for TCR repertoire sequencing. Processing in the source paper ran as follows. Repertoire assessment relied on Simpson's diversity index, CDR3 size and DJ length profiles, and TRBV/TRBJ rearrangement plots. Whichever DNA sequence was most abundant in the deep sequencing data was defined as the immunodominant clone. CDR3 amino acid sequences were checked for sharing between subjects and were compared against published repertoires and the VDJdb database. TCRdb redid the processing of the public reads, applying fastp at Q25 and MiXCR, and retained in-frame beta chains. Rows are combined by CDR3 protein, so each entry shows the most common genes and DNA. TCRdb assigned the V and J calls; the authors' analysis was not used. This sample comprises around 50,000 distinct CDR3 sequences, around 73% of them detected only once. 34% of the sample is taken by the ten largest.

Overall results and qualifications from the work: No significant difference in CD8+ Simpson's diversity was found between patients and healthy controls (P=0.060). Although roughly 29 CD8+ CDR3 sequences were shared by patients and controls, these sequences appeared highly expressed in patients and within the immunodominant clones of patients.

Recombination joined TRBV29-1 with TRBJ2-7; TRBD2 lines up with 9 middle nucleotides. The sequencing input was sorted CD4+, CD8+, or CD8+CD57+ T cells (not recorded which) from PBMCs. This TCR was recovered from a human donor in good health, serving as a control. The CDR3 reads CSVELAGTYEQYF. In nucleotides, the sequence is TGCAGCGTTGAGCTAGCGGGGACCTACGAGCAGTACTTC.